These 21 T cell receptor beta chains came from one sample sequenced in a study of cytomegalovirus exposure and HLA in healthy donors. PCR was performed using 60 Vbeta and 13 Jbeta primers. Profiling relied on immunoSEQ multiplex PCR, and the TCRdb table lists in-frame clones only, not all of them. The sample includes more than 150,000 clones, 80% of them seen just once. The source material was PBMCs. These receptor sequences come from a girl aged 5-17 years in good health and CMV-seropositive.

This clone was seen a handful of times. The chain combines TRBV4-1 with TRBJ2-1; TRBD2 matches 14 bases. The CDR3 spans 17 residues. Germline V gives CDR1 MGHRA, CDR2 YSYEKL. V shed 1 base and J 6 bases; nucleotides not matched to a gene: 5. CDR3 sequence reads: CASSQAGLAGDGNEQFF. CDR3 coding DNA: TGCGCCAGCAGCCAAGCGGGACTAGCGGGAGACGGCAATGAGCAGTTCTTC.

Of note for this clone: A read error may account for a junction end that differs from germline. This chain connects TRBV5-1 to TRBJ2-3, with 7 bases lining up with TRBD2. This CDR3 spans 15 amino acids. The germline V gene encodes CDR1 SGHRS and CDR2 YFSETQ. This chain's CDR3 is CANSLTSPSADTQYF. The CDR3 DNA follows: TGCGCCAACAGCCTGACTAGCCCCTCCGCAGATACGCAGTATTTT. The full variable domain, with the rest looked up from reference TRBV5-1 and TRBJ2-3, is KAGVTQTPRYLIKTRGQQVTLSCSPISGHRSVSWYQQTPGQGLQFLFEYFSETQRNKGNFPGRFSGRQFSNSRSEMNVSTLELGDSALYLCANSLTSPSADTQYFGPGTRLTVL.

The rearrangement uses TRBV7-9 and TRBJ1-3; possibly TRBD1 for D (5 bases). The CDR3 contains 18 residues. Per germline, CDR1 SEHNR and CDR2 FQNEAQ (reference sequence). V was pared by 1 base and J by 0 bases, with 16 bases between. CDR3 loop: CASSLVGRGLNSGNTIYF. Here the CDR3 DNA reads TGTGCCAGCAGCTTAGTAGGCCGGGGACTGAACTCTGGAAACACCATATATTTT.

This clone was observed a handful of times. V and J are TRBV2 and TRBJ2-7; the match to TRBD2 covers 11 bases. Looked up from germline, CDR1 is SNHLY and CDR2 is FYNNEI. J was trimmed by 3 bases and V by 6 bases; bases with no gene match: 4. The CDR3 covers 14 residues. The CDR3 DNA is TGTGCCAGCAGGCCGACTAGCGGGAACTACGAGCAGTACTTC. Amino acid sequence: CASRPTSGNYEQYF. Full variable domain (rest looked up from reference TRBV2 and TRBJ2-7): EPEVTQTPSHQVTQMGQEVILRCVPISNHLYFYWYRQILGQKVEFLVSFYNNEISEKSEIFDDQFSVERPDGSNFTLKIRSTKLEDSAMYFCASRPTSGNYEQYFGPGTRLTVT.

CDR3 DNA sequence: TGTGCCAGCAGGCCAGGTAGCGGGAGTAGAGCAGATACGCAGTATTTT. It yields the protein CASRPGSGSRADTQYF. The chain employs TRBV11-2 and TRBJ2-3; TRBD2 aligns across 9 bases. The CDR3 extends over 16 amino acids. From germline, CDR1 is SGHAT and CDR2 FQNNGV. J was trimmed by 4 bases and V by 6 bases; bases with no gene match: 11. Full variable domain (remainder filled in from reference TRBV11-2 and TRBJ2-3): EAGVAQSPRYKIIEKRQSVAFWCNPISGHATLYWYQQILGQGPKLLIQFQNNGVVDDSQLPKDRFSAERLKGVDSTLKIQPAKLEDSAVYLCASRPGSGSRADTQYFGPGTRLTVL.

This rearrangement joins TRBV6-1 to TRBJ1-1, with D maybe TRBD1 (6 bases). CDR3 length: 15 amino acids. In germline, CDR1 is MNHNS, CDR2 SASEGT. Trimming shortened V by 2 bases and J by 0 bases, and 10 bases separated the two germline ends. The DNA for the CDR3 is TGTGCCAGCAGTGAAAGGGGGGGTGTGAACACTGAAGCTTTCTTT. Translated, it gives CASSERGGVNTEAFF.

The J gene is TRBJ2-7, the V gene TRBV13; 10 positions agree with TRBD1. The CDR3 has 16 residues. Germline CDR1 and CDR2: PRHDT and FYEKMQ (reference sequence). V was pared by 3 bases and J by 2 bases, with 7 bases of the junction left unmatched. The CDR3: CASSFGSGQGAYEQYF. In DNA, the CDR3 is TGTGCCAGCAGCTTCGGGAGCGGACAGGGGGCCTACGAGCAGTACTTC.

This rearrangement joins TRBV28 to TRBJ2-5; D is possibly TRBD2 (7 bases). V lost 6 bases to trimming and J lost 3 bases, with 11 bases between them. The germline gives CDR1 MDHEN, CDR2 SYDVKM. The CDR3 covers 13 residues. The CDR3 bases are TGTGCCAGCAGCTGGGAGGGGGAAGAGACCCAGTACTTC. Amino acid sequence: CASSWEGEETQYF. The full variable domain, with the rest looked up from reference TRBV28 and TRBJ2-5, is DVKVTQSSRYLVKRTGEKVFLECVQDMDHENMFWYRQDPGLGLRLIYFSYDVKMKEKGDIPEGYSVSREKKERFSLILESASTNQTSMYLCASSWEGEETQYFGPGTRLLVL.

The CDR3 here is CASSSVLGYEQYF. The CDR3 region has the DNA TGTGCCAGTTCTAGCGTTTTAGGCTACGAGCAGTACTTC. This sequence joins TRBV6-1 and TRBJ2-7; a weak D match, TRBD2 (6 bases). V dropped 9 bases and J dropped 3 bases, with 15 bases sitting between them. The CDR3 has 13 amino acids. Germline V CDR1 and CDR2: MNHNS, SASEGT.

The chain recombines TRBV5-1 with TRBJ2-3; weak D call: TRBD2 (6 bases). The CDR3 covers 14 residues. In germline, CDR1 is SGHRS, CDR2 YFSETQ. V was cut by 2 bases and J by 3 bases, with 10 bases left in between. CDR3 amino acids: CASSFTGRTDTQYF. The CDR3 DNA reads as TGCGCCAGCAGCTTCACCGGGAGAACAGATACGCAGTATTTT.

The CDR3 DNA sequence: TGTGCCAGTAGTACAGACTCTAGCGGGAGGAGCTCCTACAATGAGCAGTTCTTC. It codes for CASSTDSSGRSSYNEQFF. V and J are TRBV19 and TRBJ2-1, with 11 bases lining up with TRBD2. J gave up 0 bases and V 4 bases, and 8 bases lay outside the gene matches. The CDR3 runs 18 residues. The germline CDR1 and CDR2 sequences are LNHDA and SQIVND (reference sequence).

This clone was seen only a few times. V is TRBV6-6 and J is TRBJ2-7; 7 nucleotides align to TRBD1. Per germline, CDR1 MNHNY and CDR2 SVGAGI (reference sequence). V was pared by 2 bases and J by 2 bases, with 3 bases of the junction left unmatched. This CDR3 has 14 amino acids. The CDR3 is CASSYGGQAYEQYF. The CDR3 nucleotides are TGTGCCAGCAGTTACGGCGGACAGGCCTACGAGCAGTACTTC.

The chain uses TRBV7-8 and TRBJ2-7, with D unresolved. Per germline, CDR1 SGHVS and CDR2 FQNEAQ. CDR3 length: 11 amino acids. V shed 5 bases and J shed 6 bases, with 8 bases lying between them. This chain's CDR3 is CASSGAAEQYF. As DNA, the CDR3 is TGTGCCAGCAGCGGAGCTGCCGAGCAGTACTTC.

This clone has a handful of counts. This chain's CDR3 is CASGEYEQYF. The CDR3 DNA reads as TGTGCCAGCGGGGAGTACGAGCAGTACTTC. This chain connects TRBV2 to TRBJ2-7; tentatively, D is TRBD2 (5 bases). V lost 8 bases and J 4 bases, leaving 6 bases between the germline ends. The CDR3 length is 10 residues. The V gene's germline CDR1 is SNHLY and CDR2 FYNNEI.

This chain links TRBV19 with TRBJ1-1, with D possibly matching TRBD1 (5 bases). The CDR3 spans 13 residues. The V end lost 2 bases, the J end lost 6 bases, and 10 bases lay between the germline ends. Germline CDR1 reads LNHDA; CDR2 reads SQIVND (reference sequence). As DNA, the CDR3 is TGTGCCAGTAGTATAAATGGGGGGGCTGAAGCTTTCTTT. Amino acids: CASSINGGAEAFF.

The rearrangement links TRBV28 to TRBJ2-5; no clear D gene. V was clipped by 5 bases and J by 6 bases, with 10 bases between them. The germline V gene has CDR1 MDHEN and CDR2 SYDVKM. The CDR3 loop spans 12 amino acids. The CDR3 DNA sequence: TGTGCCAGCAGTCCCCTCTCTCAGACCCAGTACTTC. This translates into CASSPLSQTQYF. Drawing the rest from reference TRBV28 and TRBJ2-5, the complete variable domain is DVKVTQSSRYLVKRTGEKVFLECVQDMDHENMFWYRQDPGLGLRLIYFSYDVKMKEKGDIPEGYSVSREKKERFSLILESASTNQTSMYLCASSPLSQTQYFGPGTRLLVL.

The V call is TRBV29-1, the J call TRBJ2-5; a possible D gene is TRBD1 (6 bases). This CDR3 is built from 14 residues. Germline V gives CDR1 SQVTM, CDR2 ANQGSEA. V lost 5 bases and J lost 0, with 13 bases in between. Here the CDR3 DNA reads TGCAGCGTTCGACAGGTTTTGTACCAAGAGACCCAGTACTTC. Its translation is CSVRQVLYQETQYF.

The genes are TRBV15 and TRBJ1-1; D not certain. V lost 0 bases, J lost 9 bases, and 11 bases lay in between. The CDR3 spans 13 residues. Germline V gene sequence: CDR1 LNHNV, CDR2 YYDKDF (reference sequence). The CDR3 protein is CATSRDLGSQAFF. In nucleotides, the CDR3 is TGTGCCACCAGCAGAGACCTGGGGAGCCAAGCTTTCTTT. Complete variable domain (other parts from reference TRBV15 and TRBJ1-1): DAMVIQNPRYQVTQFGKPVTLSCSQTLNHNVMYWYQQKSSQAPKLLFHYYDKDFNNEADTPDNFQSRRPNTSFCFLDIRSPGLGDTAMYLCATSRDLGSQAFFGQGTRLTVV.

V is TRBV7-6 and J is TRBJ2-7; 10 positions match TRBD2. The germline V gene encodes CDR1 SGHVS and CDR2 FNYEAQ. The CDR3 runs to 16 residues. The V segment lost 1 base and the J segment 0 bases; nucleotides outside the gene matches: 3. The CDR3 DNA is TGTGCCAGCAGCTTAGAGGCTAGCGGGAGCTCCTACGAGCAGTACTTC. Translating it yields CASSLEASGSSYEQYF.

The chain links TRBV4-2 to TRBJ2-7, with 11 positions matching TRBD2. The CDR3 runs to 16 residues. V gave up 0 bases and J gave up 3 bases; unmatched junction bases: 4. In germline, CDR1 is LGHNA, CDR2 YNFKEQ. The CDR3 spells CASSQESGLAVYEQYF. CDR3 in DNA: TGTGCCAGCAGCCAAGAATCGGGACTAGCGGTCTACGAGCAGTACTTC.

The chain employs TRBV5-1 and TRBJ1-1, with 7 positions matching TRBD1. The CDR3 has 14 residues. The ends lost 4 bases at V and 4 bases at J; junction bases unmatched: 7. Per the germline V gene, CDR1 is SGHRS and CDR2 is YFSETQ. The CDR3 region has the DNA TGCGCCAGCAGCCAGACAGGGCCCCTCACTGAAGCTTTCTTT. The encoded protein is CASSQTGPLTEAFF.